This is a list of T cell receptor beta chains from one sample in a study of T-cell memory formation after mild COVID-19. TCRdb itself ran the 5' RACE reads through MiXCR, one entry per CDR3 protein. The sample carries 550,000 to 600,000 distinct CDR3 sequences, about 20% recorded once. The sequenced sample was PBMCs or a T cell subset sorted from them (not recorded which). The receptors derive from an adult woman who had mild COVID-19 (a few samples of this study predate the infection). Cell type and time point are not known. CDR3s include the opening cysteine and the closing phenylalanine or tryptophan. Fields, in order: J gene, V gene, CDR3 length, clone size, D gene, CDR3 DNA, CDR3 protein. D genes are given only for firm matches. Clone sizes are given selectively: once, few, many, or a class where the clone is expanded.

J: TRBJ2-3
V: TRBV6-2/TRBV6-3
length: 15
size: many
D: TRBD2
DNA: TGTGCCAGCAGTTACTCTCGGACTAGCGGGCCTACGCAGTATTTT
CDR3: CASSYSRTSGPTQYF

J: TRBJ2-2
V: TRBV6-5
length: 16
size: .
D: .
DNA: TGTGCCAGCAGTCCGGGACGGAGGACGAACACCGGGGAGCTGTTTTTT
CDR3: CASSPGRRTNTGELFF

J: TRBJ1-2
V: TRBV12-3/TRBV12-4
length: 16
size: .
D: .
DNA: TGTGCCAGCAGTTTAGGGGACAAGCGCCCCATAGTAGGCTACACCTTC
CDR3: CASSLGDKRPIVGYTF

J: TRBJ2-7
V: TRBV7-6
length: 14
size: .
D: TRBD2
DNA: TGTGCCAGCAGCACCGGCGGGGGGGCTTACGAGCAGTACTTC
CDR3: CASSTGGGAYEQYF

J: TRBJ2-6
V: TRBV12-2
length: 16
size: few
D: .
DNA: TGTGCAAGTCGCCCGACGGGTGCGGCGGGGGCCAACGTCCTGACTTTC
CDR3: CASRPTGAAGANVLTF

J: TRBJ2-5
V: TRBV20-1
length: 16
size: few
D: .
DNA: TGCAGTGCTAGACCACCCTCCTCTGGGTCCTCGAAGACCCAGTACTTC
CDR3: CSARPPSSGSSKTQYF

J: TRBJ2-2
V: TRBV7-3
length: 16
size: few
D: TRBD2
DNA: TGTGCCAGCAGCTCTAGCGGGAGCTCGAACACCGGGGAGCTGTTTTTT
CDR3: CASSSSGSSNTGELFF

J: TRBJ2-3
V: TRBV7-2
length: 12
size: few
D: .
DNA: TGTGCCAGCGGGGGGGCCTTAGATACGCAGTATTTT
CDR3: CASGGALDTQYF

J: TRBJ1-1
V: TRBV21-1
length: 14
size: few
D: .
DNA: TGTGCCAGCAAGAAGGGGACAGAATACACTGAAGCTTTCTTT
CDR3: CASKKGTEYTEAFF

J: TRBJ1-6
V: TRBV27
length: 15
size: .
D: TRBD1
DNA: TGTGCCAGCAGTTTATGGACAGGGGACCATTCACCCCTCCACTTT
CDR3: CASSLWTGDHSPLHF

J: TRBJ1-1
V: TRBV12-3/TRBV12-4
length: 15
size: .
D: .
DNA: TGTGCCAGCAGTGTTAGCTGGGGGGAGAGGACTGAAGCTTTCTTT
CDR3: CASSVSWGERTEAFF

J: TRBJ2-1
V: TRBV2
length: 15
size: few
D: .
DNA: TGTGCCAGCAGTGAAGTAGCCATTCTTGGGAATGAGCAGTTCTTC
CDR3: CASSEVAILGNEQFF

J: TRBJ2-1
V: TRBV19
length: 15
size: few
D: .
DNA: TGTGCCAGTAGTATAGTGTGGACAATCTACAATGAGCAGTTCTTC
CDR3: CASSIVWTIYNEQFF

J: TRBJ2-4
V: TRBV28
length: 15
size: few
D: .
DNA: TGTGCCAGCAGTTTACAGGGAAAAGCCAAAAACATTCAGTACTTC
CDR3: CASSLQGKAKNIQYF

J: TRBJ2-3
V: TRBV5-1
length: 14
size: many
D: TRBD1
DNA: TGCGCCAGCAGCTTATGGGACAGGGGAGATACGCAGTATTTT
CDR3: CASSLWDRGDTQYF

J: TRBJ2-7
V: TRBV6-5
length: 15
size: few
D: TRBD1
DNA: TGTGCCAGCAGTTACGGACATGACAGGGGCTACGAGCAGTACTTC
CDR3: CASSYGHDRGYEQYF

J: TRBJ2-7
V: TRBV20-1
length: 13
size: .
D: TRBD2
DNA: TGCAGTGCCAGGACTAGCGGCCGGTACGAGCAGTACTTC
CDR3: CSARTSGRYEQYF

J: TRBJ1-2
V: TRBV19
length: 14
size: .
D: TRBD1
DNA: TGTGCCAGTACTCCGACAGGGATTAACTATGGCTACACCTTC
CDR3: CASTPTGINYGYTF

J: TRBJ2-1
V: TRBV7-2
length: 13
size: .
D: .
DNA: TGTGCCAGCAGCTCCGACGCTAGCTATGAGCAGTTCTTC
CDR3: CASSSDASYEQFF

J: TRBJ1-5
V: TRBV12-3/TRBV12-4
length: 18
size: few
D: TRBD1
DNA: TGTGCCAGCAGTTTAACCCTCGTCGACAGGGGGGCACGTCAGCCCCAGCATTTT
CDR3: CASSLTLVDRGARQPQHF

J: TRBJ2-1
V: TRBV2
length: 14
size: .
D: .
DNA: TGTGCCAGCCGCCTATGGGGGGAGGACAATGAGCAGTTCTTC
CDR3: CASRLWGEDNEQFF

J: TRBJ2-5
V: TRBV24-1
length: 13
size: few
D: .
DNA: TGTGCCACCAGTGGGGACTCACAAGAGACCCAGTACTTC
CDR3: CATSGDSQETQYF

J: TRBJ2-2
V: TRBV7-6
length: 13
size: .
D: .
DNA: TGTGCCAGCAGCCGCACTAGCTCCGGGGAGCTGTTTTTT
CDR3: CASSRTSSGELFF

J: TRBJ1-1
V: TRBV7-9
length: 17
size: .
D: TRBD1
DNA: TGTGCCAGCAGCTTACGCGGGACAGGGGATTTGCAAGATGAAGCTTTCTTT
CDR3: CASSLRGTGDLQDEAFF

J: TRBJ1-1
V: TRBV7-8
length: 14
size: few
D: TRBD1
DNA: TGTGCCAGCAGCGCGGACAGGAGGAACACTGAAGCTTTCTTT
CDR3: CASSADRRNTEAFF

J: TRBJ2-7
V: TRBV5-1
length: 13
size: few
D: TRBD1
DNA: TGCGCCAGCAGAGGGACAGGGTCTCTCGAGCAGTACTTC
CDR3: CASRGTGSLEQYF

J: TRBJ2-1
V: TRBV5-1
length: 15
size: .
D: TRBD2
DNA: TGCGCCAGCAGCCTGACTAGCGGGGGGGCCGATGAGCAGTTCTTC
CDR3: CASSLTSGGADEQFF

J: TRBJ2-1
V: TRBV11-2
length: 11
size: many
D: .
DNA: TGTGCCAGCAGCCTCCACAATGAGCAGTTCTTC
CDR3: CASSLHNEQFF

J: TRBJ1-5
V: TRBV20-1
length: 15
size: few
D: TRBD1
DNA: TGCAGTGCTCCGCCCGGACAGGGTAGCAATCAGCCCCAGCATTTT
CDR3: CSAPPGQGSNQPQHF

J: TRBJ2-5
V: TRBV9
length: 15
size: .
D: TRBD1
DNA: TGTGCCAGCAGCGTATGGACAGGGCCCCAAGAGACCCAGTACTTC
CDR3: CASSVWTGPQETQYF

J: TRBJ2-5
V: TRBV30
length: 14
size: few
D: TRBD2
DNA: TGTGCCTGGAGTAGCGGGGGGGCCGACGAGACCCAGTACTTC
CDR3: CAWSSGGADETQYF

J: TRBJ1-1
V: TRBV12-3/TRBV12-4
length: 14
size: .
D: TRBD1
DNA: TGTGCCAGCAGTCCGACAGGGAGCGGCACTGAAGCTTTCTTT
CDR3: CASSPTGSGTEAFF

J: TRBJ2-7
V: TRBV5-1
length: 14
size: many
D: .
DNA: TGCGCCAGCAGCCCCGGACGGTCCTCCTACGAGCAGTACTTC
CDR3: CASSPGRSSYEQYF

J: TRBJ2-6
V: TRBV12-3/TRBV12-4
length: 17
size: few
D: .
DNA: TGTGCCAGCAGTCTCCTTGGGGGGCCCTATGGGGCCAACGTCCTGACTTTC
CDR3: CASSLLGGPYGANVLTF

J: TRBJ1-1
V: TRBV15
length: 17
size: .
D: .
DNA: TGTGCCACCAGCAGAGATTTAACGAGGAACATGAACACTGAAGCTTTCTTT
CDR3: CATSRDLTRNMNTEAFF

J: TRBJ2-2
V: TRBV13
length: 13
size: .
D: .
DNA: TGTGCCAGCAGCGAACCTGTCACCGGGGAGCTGTTTTTT
CDR3: CASSEPVTGELFF

J: TRBJ1-3
V: TRBV5-1
length: 14
size: few
D: .
DNA: TGCGCCAGCAGCCCCGGCGAAGGCGGAAACACCATATATTTT
CDR3: CASSPGEGGNTIYF

J: TRBJ2-3
V: TRBV6-6
length: 16
size: .
D: .
DNA: TGTGCCAGCAGTTACTCTGCACAGAGCAGCACAGATACGCAGTATTTT
CDR3: CASSYSAQSSTDTQYF

J: TRBJ2-1
V: TRBV10-3
length: 16
size: .
D: TRBD2
DNA: TGTGCCATCAGTGGACCGGGACTAGCATGGGACAATGAGCAGTTCTTC
CDR3: CAISGPGLAWDNEQFF

J: TRBJ2-1
V: TRBV21-1
length: 16
size: few
D: .
DNA: TGTGCCAGCAGCAACCCGGGACTAGCGGCTTACAATGAGCAGTTCTTC
CDR3: CASSNPGLAAYNEQFF

J: TRBJ1-2
V: TRBV5-1
length: 16
size: .
D: TRBD1
DNA: TGCGCCAGCAGCTTGGATGGGACAGGGATTAACTATGGCTACACCTTC
CDR3: CASSLDGTGINYGYTF

J: TRBJ1-5
V: TRBV20-1
length: 14
size: .
D: TRBD1
DNA: TGCAGTGCTACAGGGGGCCATAGCAATCAGCCCCAGCATTTT
CDR3: CSATGGHSNQPQHF

J: TRBJ1-1
V: TRBV11-3
length: 14
size: .
D: .
DNA: TGTGCCAGCAGCTTCACAGGGACCCACAGTGAAGCTTTCTTT
CDR3: CASSFTGTHSEAFF